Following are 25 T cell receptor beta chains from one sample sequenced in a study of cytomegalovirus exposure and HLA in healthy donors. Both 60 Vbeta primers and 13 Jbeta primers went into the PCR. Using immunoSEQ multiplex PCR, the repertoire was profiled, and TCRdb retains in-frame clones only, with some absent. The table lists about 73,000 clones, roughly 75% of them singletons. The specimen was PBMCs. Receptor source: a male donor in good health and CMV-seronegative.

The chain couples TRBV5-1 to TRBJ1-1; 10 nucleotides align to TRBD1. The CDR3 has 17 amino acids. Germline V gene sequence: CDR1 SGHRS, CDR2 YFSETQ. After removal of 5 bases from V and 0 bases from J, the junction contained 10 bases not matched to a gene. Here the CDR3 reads CASRRTGGYSMNTEAFF. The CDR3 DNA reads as TGCGCCAGCAGACGGACAGGGGGATATTCCATGAACACTGAAGCTTTCTTT.

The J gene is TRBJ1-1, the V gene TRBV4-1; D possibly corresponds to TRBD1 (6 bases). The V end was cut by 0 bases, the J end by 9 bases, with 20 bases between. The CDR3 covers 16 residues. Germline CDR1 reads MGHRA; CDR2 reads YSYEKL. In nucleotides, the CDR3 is TGCGCCAGCAGCCAAGATCCCAGACAGGAGGTTTGTCAAGCTTTCTTT. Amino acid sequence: CASSQDPRQEVCQAFF.

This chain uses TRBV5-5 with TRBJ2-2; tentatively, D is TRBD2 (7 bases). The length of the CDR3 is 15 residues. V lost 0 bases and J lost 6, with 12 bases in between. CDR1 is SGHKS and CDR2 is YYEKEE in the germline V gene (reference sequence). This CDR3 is CASSLGGGLPGELFF. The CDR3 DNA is TGTGCCAGCAGCTTGGGGGGGGGCCTTCCCGGGGAGCTGTTTTTT. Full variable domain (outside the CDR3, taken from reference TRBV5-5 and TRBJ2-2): DAGVTQSPTHLIKTRGQQVTLRCSPISGHKSVSWYQQVLGQGPQFIFQYYEKEERGRGNFPDRFSARQFPNYSSELNVNALLLGDSALYLCASSLGGGLPGELFFGEGSRLTVL.

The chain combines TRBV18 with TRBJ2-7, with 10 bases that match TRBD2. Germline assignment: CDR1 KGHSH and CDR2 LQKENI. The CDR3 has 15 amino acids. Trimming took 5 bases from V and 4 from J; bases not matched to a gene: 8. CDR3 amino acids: CASSSSGRVAYEQYF. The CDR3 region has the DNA TGTGCCAGCTCATCCAGCGGGAGGGTAGCATACGAGCAGTACTTC.

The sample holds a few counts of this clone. CDR3 bases: TGTGCCAGCAGCGCCGGGAGAATCTACGAGCAGTACTTC. Its protein product is CASSAGRIYEQYF. The chain employs TRBV7-6 and TRBJ2-7, with D perhaps matching TRBD2 (6 bases). The CDR3 is 13 amino acids. Germline V gene sequence: CDR1 SGHVS, CDR2 FNYEAQ. V shed 5 bases and J shed 3 bases, with 11 bases lying between them.

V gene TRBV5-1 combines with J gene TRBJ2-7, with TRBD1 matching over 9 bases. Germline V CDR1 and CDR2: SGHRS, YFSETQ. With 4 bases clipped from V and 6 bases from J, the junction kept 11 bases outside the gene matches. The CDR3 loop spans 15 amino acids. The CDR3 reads CASSPSGTGRREQYF. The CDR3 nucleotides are TGCGCCAGCAGCCCCTCCGGGACAGGGAGGCGCGAGCAGTACTTC.

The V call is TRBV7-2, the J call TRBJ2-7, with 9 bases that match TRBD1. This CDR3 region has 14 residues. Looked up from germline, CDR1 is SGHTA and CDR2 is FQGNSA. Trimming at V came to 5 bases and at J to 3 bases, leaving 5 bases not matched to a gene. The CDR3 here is CASSPGQGIYEQYF. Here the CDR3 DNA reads TGTGCCAGCAGCCCGGGACAGGGCATCTACGAGCAGTACTTC.

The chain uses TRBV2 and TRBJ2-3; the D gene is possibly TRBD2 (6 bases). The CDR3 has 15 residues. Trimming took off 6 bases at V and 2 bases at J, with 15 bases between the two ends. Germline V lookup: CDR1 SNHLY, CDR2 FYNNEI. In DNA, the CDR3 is TGTGCCAGCAGGGAGGGCCTTTTCTACACAGATACGCAGTATTTT. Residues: CASREGLFYTDTQYF.

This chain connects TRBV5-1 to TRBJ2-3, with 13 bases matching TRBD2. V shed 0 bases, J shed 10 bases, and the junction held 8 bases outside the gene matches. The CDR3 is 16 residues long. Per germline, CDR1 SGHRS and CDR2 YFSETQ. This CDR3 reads CASSLAGLAGEVSQYF. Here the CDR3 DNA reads TGCGCCAGCAGCTTGGCTGGACTAGCGGGAGAGGTGTCGCAGTATTTT.

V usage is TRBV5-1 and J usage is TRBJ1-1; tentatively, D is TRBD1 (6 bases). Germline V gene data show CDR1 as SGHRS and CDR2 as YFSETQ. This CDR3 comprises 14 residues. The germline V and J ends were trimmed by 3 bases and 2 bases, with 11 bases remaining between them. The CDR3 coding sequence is TGCGCCAGCAGCTGGAAGGACAGAAACACTGAAGCTTTCTTT. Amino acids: CASSWKDRNTEAFF. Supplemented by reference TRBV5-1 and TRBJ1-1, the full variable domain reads KAGVTQTPRYLIKTRGQQVTLSCSPISGHRSVSWYQQTPGQGLQFLFEYFSETQRNKGNFPGRFSGRQFSNSRSEMNVSTLELGDSALYLCASSWKDRNTEAFFGQGTRLTVV.

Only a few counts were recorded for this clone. The CDR3 DNA reads TGTGCCAGCAGCACGACCACTACTAGAAGTGGGGACAATGAGCAGCTCTTC. Its protein is CASSTTTTRSGDNEQLF. The chain uses TRBV21-1 and TRBJ2-1; the table's D call, TRBD1, was not checked against the DNA. TRBV21-1 represents a pseudogene. The CDR3 extends over 17 amino acids.

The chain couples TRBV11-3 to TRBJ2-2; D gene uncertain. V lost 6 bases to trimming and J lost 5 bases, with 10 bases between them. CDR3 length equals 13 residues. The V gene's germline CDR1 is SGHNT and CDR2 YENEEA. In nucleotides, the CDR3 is TGTGCCAGCAGTCCCAGAGGAACCGGGGAGCTGTTTTTT. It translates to CASSPRGTGELFF. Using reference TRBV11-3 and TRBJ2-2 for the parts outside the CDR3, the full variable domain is EAGVVQSPRYKIIEKKQPVAFWCNPISGHNTLYWYLQNLGQGPELLIRYENEEAVDDSQLPKDRFSAERLKGVDSTLKIQPAELGDSAVYLCASSPRGTGELFFGEGSRLTVL.

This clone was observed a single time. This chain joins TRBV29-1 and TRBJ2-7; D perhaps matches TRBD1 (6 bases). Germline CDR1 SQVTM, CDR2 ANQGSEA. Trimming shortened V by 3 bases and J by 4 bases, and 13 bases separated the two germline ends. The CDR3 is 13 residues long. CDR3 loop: CSVEGQSNYEQYF. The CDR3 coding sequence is TGCAGCGTTGAGGGACAATCTAATTACGAGCAGTACTTC.

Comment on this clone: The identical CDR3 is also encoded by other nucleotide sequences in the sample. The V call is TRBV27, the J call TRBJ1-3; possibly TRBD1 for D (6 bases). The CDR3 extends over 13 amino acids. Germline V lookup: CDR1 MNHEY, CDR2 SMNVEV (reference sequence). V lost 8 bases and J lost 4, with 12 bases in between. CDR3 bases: TGTGCCAGCGGGGCCAGGGGCGGAAACACCATATATTTT. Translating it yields CASGARGGNTIYF.

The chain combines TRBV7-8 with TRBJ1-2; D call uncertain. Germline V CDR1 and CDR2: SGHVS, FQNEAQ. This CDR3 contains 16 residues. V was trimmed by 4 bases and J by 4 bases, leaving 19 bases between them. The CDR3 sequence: CASSSGSGSVGYGYTF. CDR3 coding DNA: TGTGCCAGCAGCTCTGGCTCTGGCAGCGTGGGCTATGGCTACACCTTC. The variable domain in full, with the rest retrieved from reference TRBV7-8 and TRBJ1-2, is GAGVSQSPRYKVAKRGQDVALRCDPISGHVSLFWYQQALGQGPEFLTYFQNEAQLDKSGLPSDRFFAERPEGSVSTLKIQRTQQEDSAVYLCASSSGSGSVGYGYTFGSGTRLTVV.

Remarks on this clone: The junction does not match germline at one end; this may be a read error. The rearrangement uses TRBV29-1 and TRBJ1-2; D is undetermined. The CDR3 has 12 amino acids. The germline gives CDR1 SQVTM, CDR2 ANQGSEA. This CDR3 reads CSVEELGYGYPF. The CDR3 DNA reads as TGCAGCGTTGAAGAACTGGGCTATGGCTACCCCTTC.

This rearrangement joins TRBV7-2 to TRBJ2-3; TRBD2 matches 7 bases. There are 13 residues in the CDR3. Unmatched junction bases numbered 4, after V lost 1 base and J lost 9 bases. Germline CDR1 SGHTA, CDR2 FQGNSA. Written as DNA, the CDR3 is TGTGCCAGCAGCTTAGAAGGACTAGGGACGCAGTATTTT. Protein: CASSLEGLGTQYF.

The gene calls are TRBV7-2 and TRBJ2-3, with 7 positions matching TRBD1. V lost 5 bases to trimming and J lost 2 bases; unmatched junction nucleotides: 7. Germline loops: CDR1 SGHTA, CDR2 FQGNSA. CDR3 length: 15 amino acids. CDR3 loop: CASSVDRVYTDTQYF. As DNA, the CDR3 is TGTGCCAGCAGCGTCGACAGGGTGTACACAGATACGCAGTATTTT. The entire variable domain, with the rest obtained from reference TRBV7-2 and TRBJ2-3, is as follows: GAGVSQSPSNKVTEKGKDVELRCDPISGHTALYWYRQSLGQGLEFLIYFQGNSAPDKSGLPSDRFSAERTGGSVSTLTIQRTQQEDSAVYLCASSVDRVYTDTQYFGPGTRLTVL.

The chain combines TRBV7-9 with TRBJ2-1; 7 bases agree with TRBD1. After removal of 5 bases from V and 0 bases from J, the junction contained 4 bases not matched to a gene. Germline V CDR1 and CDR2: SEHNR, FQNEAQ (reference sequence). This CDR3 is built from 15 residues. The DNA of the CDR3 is TGTGCCAGCAGCCCCAGGGGGAACTCCTACAATGAGCAGTTCTTC. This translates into CASSPRGNSYNEQFF. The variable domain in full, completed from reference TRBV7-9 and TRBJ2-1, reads DTGVSQNPRHKITKRGQNVTFRCDPISEHNRLYWYRQTLGQGPEFLTYFQNEAQLEKSRLLSDRFSAERPKGSFSTLEIQRTEQGDSAMYLCASSPRGNSYNEQFFGPGTRLTVL.

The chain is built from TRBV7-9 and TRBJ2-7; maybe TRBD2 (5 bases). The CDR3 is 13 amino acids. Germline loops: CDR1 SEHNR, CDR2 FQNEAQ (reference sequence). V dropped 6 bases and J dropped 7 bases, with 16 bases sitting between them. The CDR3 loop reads CASSGSAHWEQYF. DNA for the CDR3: TGTGCCAGCAGTGGTAGCGCACACTGGGAGCAGTACTTC.

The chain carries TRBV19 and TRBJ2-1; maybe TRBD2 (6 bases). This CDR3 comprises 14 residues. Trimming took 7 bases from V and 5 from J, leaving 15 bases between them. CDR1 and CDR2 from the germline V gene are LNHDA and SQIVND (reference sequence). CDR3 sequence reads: CASIGGAPHNEQFF. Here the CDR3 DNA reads TGTGCCAGTATCGGCGGGGCCCCCCACAATGAGCAGTTCTTC.

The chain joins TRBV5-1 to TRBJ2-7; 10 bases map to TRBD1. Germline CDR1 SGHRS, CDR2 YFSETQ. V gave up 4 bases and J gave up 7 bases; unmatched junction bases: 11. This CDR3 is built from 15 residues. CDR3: CASSISGTGAGEQYF. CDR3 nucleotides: TGCGCCAGCAGCATCTCCGGGACAGGGGCTGGGGAGCAGTACTTC.

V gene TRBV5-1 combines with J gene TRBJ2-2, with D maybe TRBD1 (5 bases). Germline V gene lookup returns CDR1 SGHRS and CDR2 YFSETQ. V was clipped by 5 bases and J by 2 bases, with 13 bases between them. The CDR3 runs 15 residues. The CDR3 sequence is CASRVPQGNTGELFF. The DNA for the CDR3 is TGCGCCAGCAGAGTCCCTCAGGGAAACACCGGGGAGCTGTTTTTT.

The CDR3 bases are TGTGCCAGCAGCCAACACGGGACAGCTCACTACAATGAGCAGTTCTTC. Residues: CASSQHGTAHYNEQFF. The V call is TRBV5-4, the J call TRBJ2-1, with 7 bases fitting TRBD1. Trimming took 4 bases from V and 3 from J; bases not matched to a gene: 10. CDR3 length equals 16 residues. Looked up from germline, CDR1 is SGHNT and CDR2 is YYREEE (reference sequence).

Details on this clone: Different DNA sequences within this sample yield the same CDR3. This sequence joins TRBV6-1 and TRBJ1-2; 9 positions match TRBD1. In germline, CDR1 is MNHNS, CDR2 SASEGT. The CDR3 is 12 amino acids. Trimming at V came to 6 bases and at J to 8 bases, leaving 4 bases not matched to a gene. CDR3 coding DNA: TGTGCCAGCAGACAGGGGGCGGGAGGCTACACCTTC. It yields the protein CASRQGAGGYTF.